This passage covers 17 T cell receptor beta chains from one sample sequenced in a study of T cell changes during pregnancy in multiple sclerosis. Repertoires were generated with immunoSEQ multiplex PCR, while TCRdb's copy carries only in-frame clones and drops some. The sample lists about 87,000 clones; roughly 93% were seen once. The sample in question was peripheral blood, obtained in the third trimester of pregnancy. The receptors originated from a female donor in good health, enrolled as a control in a pregnancy study.

The gene calls are TRBV18 and TRBJ2-1, with D maybe TRBD2 (6 bases). Looked up from germline, CDR1 is KGHSH and CDR2 is LQKENI. V lost 0 bases to trimming and J lost 3 bases, with 15 bases between them. The CDR3 is 17 amino acids. The chain's CDR3 is CASSPPLKTSFYNEQFF. CDR3 coding DNA: TGTGCCAGCTCACCACCGTTAAAGACTAGTTTCTACAATGAGCAGTTCTTC.

The chain combines TRBV5-1 with TRBJ2-1; D is unresolved. Trimming cost V 0 bases and J 7 bases, with 11 bases left between them. Germline CDR1 is SGHRS and CDR2 is YFSETQ. This CDR3 spans 14 amino acids. DNA for the CDR3: TGCGCCAGCAGCTTGGAATCATTCGGTAATGAGCAGTTCTTC. Its translation is CASSLESFGNEQFF. Using reference TRBV5-1 and TRBJ2-1 for the parts outside the CDR3, the full variable domain is KAGVTQTPRYLIKTRGQQVTLSCSPISGHRSVSWYQQTPGQGLQFLFEYFSETQRNKGNFPGRFSGRQFSNSRSEMNVSTLELGDSALYLCASSLESFGNEQFFGPGTRLTVL.

The rearrangement joins TRBV28 to TRBJ2-1; 8 bases are a match to TRBD2. This CDR3 spans 16 amino acids. CDR1 is MDHEN and CDR2 is SYDVKM in the germline V gene. V lost 5 bases and J lost 6; bases outside the gene matches: 12. The CDR3 bases are TGTGCCAGCAGTCCGCGTGGTAGCGGGACGGTCAATGAGCAGTTCTTC. Protein product: CASSPRGSGTVNEQFF.

This chain joins TRBV2 and TRBJ2-5; 10 bases align to TRBD2. The CDR3 totals 15 residues. Germline V gives CDR1 SNHLY, CDR2 FYNNEI. V shed 3 bases, J shed 4 bases, and the junction held 5 bases outside the gene matches. The CDR3 is CASSDRLAGAETQYF. As DNA, the CDR3 is TGTGCCAGCAGTGACAGGCTAGCGGGAGCAGAGACCCAGTACTTC.

The V call is TRBV6-5, the J call TRBJ2-7; D gene unclear. Germline lookup yields CDR1 MNHEY and CDR2 SVGAGI. The CDR3 spans 11 residues. V shed 5 bases and J shed 3 bases, with 5 bases lying between them. The CDR3 region has the DNA TGTGCCAGCAGTCAAAACTACGAGCAGTACTTC. As protein: CASSQNYEQYF.

The chain couples TRBV7-8 to TRBJ2-7; D not resolved. The germline gives CDR1 SGHVS, CDR2 FQNEAQ. V lost 2 bases and J 4 bases, leaving 3 bases between the germline ends. The CDR3 consists of 11 residues. The CDR3 bases are TGTGCCAGCAGCTTACAGTACGAGCAGTACTTC. It specifies CASSLQYEQYF.

The genes are TRBV5-4 and TRBJ2-7; 12 positions match TRBD2. The germline gives CDR1 SGHNT, CDR2 YYREEE (reference sequence). This CDR3 has 16 residues. Unmatched junction bases numbered 8, after V lost 4 bases and J lost 3 bases. DNA of the CDR3: TGTGCCAGCAGCAGACTAGCGGGAGTTTCTATCTACGAGCAGTACTTC. This gives the protein CASSRLAGVSIYEQYF.

This rearrangement joins TRBV19 to TRBJ2-1; D call uncertain. The CDR3 runs 13 residues. Trimming took off 3 bases at V and 1 base at J, with 4 bases between the two ends. CDR1 is LNHDA, CDR2 SQIVND, per germline (reference sequence). DNA of the CDR3: TGTGCCAGTAGTATTTCATCCTACAATGAGCAGTTCTTC. Translating it yields CASSISSYNEQFF.

The chain joins TRBV7-8 to TRBJ2-1; a weak D match, TRBD1 (5 bases). Germline assignment: CDR1 SGHVS and CDR2 FQNEAQ. The CDR3 contains 15 residues. Trimming pared 2 bases from V and 0 bases from J, leaving 8 bases between. CDR3 in amino acids: CASSLLQGSYNEQFF. CDR3 coding DNA: TGTGCCAGCAGCTTATTGCAGGGCTCCTACAATGAGCAGTTCTTC. The full variable domain, in which reference TRBV7-8 and TRBJ2-1 provide the parts outside the CDR3, is GAGVSQSPRYKVAKRGQDVALRCDPISGHVSLFWYQQALGQGPEFLTYFQNEAQLDKSGLPSDRFFAERPEGSVSTLKIQRTQQEDSAVYLCASSLLQGSYNEQFFGPGTRLTVL.

This chain uses TRBV28 with TRBJ1-1; D may be TRBD1 (5 bases). Germline V gene lookup returns CDR1 MDHEN and CDR2 SYDVKM. There are 16 residues in the CDR3. The V end was cut by 6 bases, the J end by 3 bases, with 20 bases between. CDR3 nucleotide sequence: TGTGCCAGCAGACCCACCGGGGGGGGAAGGTACACTGAAGCTTTCTTT. This translates into CASRPTGGGRYTEAFF.

Worth noting for this clone: The same CDR3 is also encoded by other DNA sequences in this sample. The chain links TRBV5-1 to TRBJ2-1; D perhaps matches TRBD2 (5 bases). CDR3 length equals 12 residues. With 0 bases removed from V and 8 bases from J, the gap between germline ends came to 6 bases. Germline V CDR1 and CDR2: SGHRS, YFSETQ. The CDR3 spells CASSLVGDEQFF. The CDR3 coding sequence is TGCGCCAGCAGCTTGGTCGGGGATGAGCAGTTCTTC.

This clone has only a few counts. This chain links TRBV6-5 with TRBJ1-2, with 8 positions matching TRBD1. CDR1 is MNHEY, CDR2 SVGAGI, per germline. There are 14 residues in the CDR3. V lost 2 bases and J lost 10; bases outside the gene matches: 9. The chain's CDR3 is CASSYVQGAHDYTF. The CDR3 DNA sequence: TGTGCCAGCAGTTACGTTCAGGGGGCGCATGACTACACCTTC.

This clone has a single count. This sequence joins TRBV19 and TRBJ2-1, with D maybe TRBD1 (6 bases). The ends were cut back, 10 bases at V and 4 bases at J, with 17 bases in the middle. Germline V gives CDR1 LNHDA, CDR2 SQIVND (reference sequence). The CDR3 sequence is 14 residues long. The CDR3 DNA sequence: TGTGCCACCCGGACCGAGGGGGAGTACAATGAGCAGTTCTTC. Translated: CATRTEGEYNEQFF.

This chain uses TRBV28 with TRBJ2-3; 7 bases fit TRBD2. Germline CDR1 and CDR2: MDHEN and SYDVKM. After removal of 0 bases from V and 1 base from J, the junction contained 1 base not matched to a gene. CDR3 length: 15 residues. CDR3 sequence: CASSLWGRGTDTQYF. The CDR3 DNA follows: TGTGCCAGCAGTTTATGGGGGAGGGGCACAGATACGCAGTATTTT.

J is TRBJ2-1 and V is TRBV18; no definite D call. Per germline, CDR1 KGHSH and CDR2 LQKENI. This CDR3 is built from 12 residues. Trimming took 10 bases from V and 1 from J, leaving 8 bases between them. The CDR3 spells CATSRSYNEQFF. The CDR3, as DNA: TGTGCCACCTCCCGGTCCTACAATGAGCAGTTCTTC.

J is TRBJ2-5 and V is TRBV7-9; 12 nucleotides align to TRBD2. CDR1 SEHNR and CDR2 FQNEAQ come from the germline V gene (reference sequence). The CDR3 length is 17 residues. Germline trimming cut 1 base from V and 5 bases from J; bases unmatched to any gene: 8. The CDR3 bases are TGTGCCAGCAGCTTAGGGACTAGCGGGACTCTAGGGGAGACCCAGTACTTC. Its translation is CASSLGTSGTLGETQYF.

V gene TRBV10-3 combines with J gene TRBJ2-2; D is uncertain. Germline V gives CDR1 ENHRY, CDR2 SYGVKD. This CDR3 spans 11 amino acids. The CDR3 region is CAIESTGELFF. The CDR3 nucleotides read TGTGCAATTGAGAGCACCGGGGAGCTGTTTTTT.